Listed below are T cell receptor beta chains from one sample, sequenced in a study of blood T cells in healthy people across ages. In TCRdb, the 5' RACE reads were re-called with MiXCR into one record per CDR3 protein. Of 500,000 to 550,000 distinct CDR3 sequences in the sample, about 25% were seen once. This same sample was also taken into another study, of T cells of mothers and their children.

The sample consisted of blood. Every receptor here comes from a boy aged 5-17 years in good health. CDR3s include the opening cysteine and the closing phenylalanine or tryptophan. D genes are given only for firm matches. Some rows mark clone size as missing; the rest say once, few, many or name a class of expanded clone.

clone_size: .
j_call: TRBJ2-7
v_call: TRBV7-9
d_call: TRBD2
cdr3_aa: CASSFSGRAYEQYF
cdr3_nt: TGTGCCAGCAGCTTTAGCGGGAGGGCCTACGAGCAGTACTTC

clone_size: .
j_call: TRBJ2-4
v_call: TRBV5-5
d_call: .
cdr3_aa: CASSLTPVIAKNIQYF
cdr3_nt: TGTGCCAGCAGCCTTACTCCGGTCATAGCCAAAAACATTCAGTACTTC

clone_size: .
j_call: TRBJ2-5
v_call: TRBV11-2
d_call: TRBD1
cdr3_aa: CASSAGTGGFETQYF
cdr3_nt: TGTGCCAGCAGCGCAGGGACAGGGGGCTTCGAGACCCAGTACTTC

clone_size: .
j_call: TRBJ2-7
v_call: TRBV29-1
d_call: .
cdr3_aa: CSVEDPEQYF
cdr3_nt: TGCAGCGTTGAAGATCCCGAGCAGTACTTC

clone_size: .
j_call: TRBJ1-2
v_call: TRBV19
d_call: TRBD1
cdr3_aa: CASSPTRGQGAYGYTF
cdr3_nt: TGTGCCAGTAGTCCAACCCGAGGACAGGGAGCCTATGGCTACACCTTC

clone_size: .
j_call: TRBJ2-5
v_call: TRBV3-1
d_call: TRBD1
cdr3_aa: CASSHEIPTGAEETQYF
cdr3_nt: TGTGCCAGCAGCCACGAAATTCCGACAGGGGCGGAAGAGACCCAGTACTTC

clone_size: .
j_call: TRBJ2-7
v_call: TRBV9
d_call: TRBD2
cdr3_aa: CASSAGTGTSYEQYF
cdr3_nt: TGTGCCAGCAGCGCCGGGACCGGGACTAGCTACGAGCAGTACTTC

clone_size: .
j_call: TRBJ1-1
v_call: TRBV12-3/TRBV12-4
d_call: .
cdr3_aa: CASSLTFKNTEAFF
cdr3_nt: TGTGCCAGCAGTTTGACTTTTAAGAACACTGAAGCTTTCTTT

clone_size: many
j_call: TRBJ2-7
v_call: TRBV4-2
d_call: TRBD1
cdr3_aa: CASSSRDRSPGLYEQYF
cdr3_nt: TGTGCCAGCAGCTCCCGGGACAGGTCCCCTGGGTTGTACGAGCAGTACTTC

clone_size: .
j_call: TRBJ2-5
v_call: TRBV5-1
d_call: .
cdr3_aa: CASSLGQGREKYF
cdr3_nt: TGCGCCAGCAGCTTGGGACAGGGACGGGAGAAGTACTTC

clone_size: few
j_call: TRBJ1-2
v_call: TRBV29-1
d_call: .
cdr3_aa: CSVDLPIGYTF
cdr3_nt: TGCAGCGTTGACTTGCCGATAGGCTACACCTTC

clone_size: few
j_call: TRBJ1-1
v_call: TRBV29-1
d_call: TRBD1
cdr3_aa: CSVESRGDRVRTEAFF
cdr3_nt: TGCAGCGTTGAAAGTAGGGGGGACAGGGTTCGGACTGAAGCTTTCTTT

clone_size: few
j_call: TRBJ1-2
v_call: TRBV28
d_call: .
cdr3_aa: CASSDPDIRLGGYTF
cdr3_nt: TGTGCCAGCAGCGACCCGGACATCAGGCTGGGCGGCTACACCTTC

clone_size: .
j_call: TRBJ2-3
v_call: TRBV4-3
d_call: TRBD2
cdr3_aa: CASSRREGDTQYF
cdr3_nt: TGCGCCAGCAGCCGGAGGGAGGGAGATACGCAGTATTTT

clone_size: few
j_call: TRBJ2-7
v_call: TRBV2
d_call: .
cdr3_aa: CASSLGVRDKQYF
cdr3_nt: TGTGCCAGCAGCCTAGGGGTCCGGGACAAGCAGTACTTC

clone_size: few
j_call: TRBJ2-4
v_call: TRBV20-1
d_call: TRBD1
cdr3_aa: CSARPGDSLHIQYF
cdr3_nt: TGCAGTGCTAGACCTGGGGACAGTTTACACATTCAGTACTTC

clone_size: .
j_call: TRBJ2-1
v_call: TRBV7-9
d_call: .
cdr3_aa: CASSPAALHNEQFF
cdr3_nt: TGTGCCAGCAGCCCTGCAGCGCTCCACAATGAGCAGTTCTTC

clone_size: once
j_call: TRBJ2-7
v_call: TRBV2
d_call: .
cdr3_aa: CASRIMTSTDEQYF
cdr3_nt: TGTGCCAGCAGGATAATGACCTCAACCGACGAGCAGTACTTC

clone_size: .
j_call: TRBJ2-7
v_call: TRBV4-2
d_call: TRBD2
cdr3_aa: CASSQERTGLAGIYEQYF
cdr3_nt: TGTGCCAGCAGCCAGGAGAGAACGGGACTAGCGGGAATCTACGAGCAGTACTTC

clone_size: few
j_call: TRBJ1-1
v_call: TRBV20-1
d_call: TRBD1
cdr3_aa: CSARDGGQGVRAFF
cdr3_nt: TGCAGTGCTAGAGATGGGGGGCAGGGGGTGAGGGCTTTCTTT

clone_size: few
j_call: TRBJ2-3
v_call: TRBV3-1
d_call: TRBD2
cdr3_aa: CASSQVQGGLVPDTQYF
cdr3_nt: TGTGCCAGCAGCCAAGTTCAAGGCGGACTAGTTCCCGATACGCAGTATTTT

clone_size: .
j_call: TRBJ2-7
v_call: TRBV3-1
d_call: .
cdr3_aa: CASSQVVGIYEQYF
cdr3_nt: TGTGCCAGCAGCCAAGTTGTGGGAATCTACGAGCAGTACTTC

clone_size: .
j_call: TRBJ2-5
v_call: TRBV7-2
d_call: .
cdr3_aa: CASGRSDSVTQYF
cdr3_nt: TGTGCCAGCGGAAGGTCGGATTCGGTAACCCAGTACTTC

clone_size: few
j_call: TRBJ2-4
v_call: TRBV7-2
d_call: TRBD2
cdr3_aa: CASRRTSGGAGNIQYF
cdr3_nt: TGTGCCAGCAGGCGGACTAGCGGGGGGGCTGGTAACATTCAGTACTTC

clone_size: few
j_call: TRBJ2-1
v_call: TRBV7-6
d_call: .
cdr3_aa: CASSPHGRGYNEQFF
cdr3_nt: TGTGCCAGCAGCCCCCACGGGAGAGGTTACAATGAGCAGTTCTTC

clone_size: few
j_call: TRBJ1-4
v_call: TRBV6-1
d_call: .
cdr3_aa: CASTEVQGSVATNEKLFF
cdr3_nt: TGTGCCAGCACCGAAGTTCAGGGGTCGGTGGCAACTAATGAAAAACTGTTTTTT

clone_size: .
j_call: TRBJ1-1
v_call: TRBV3-1
d_call: .
cdr3_aa: CAGSQGWGRTEAFF
cdr3_nt: TGTGCCGGCAGCCAGGGTTGGGGCAGGACTGAAGCTTTCTTT

clone_size: .
j_call: TRBJ1-4
v_call: TRBV30
d_call: .
cdr3_aa: CAWSHKTFRSGLFF
cdr3_nt: TGTGCCTGGAGTCACAAAACGTTCCGCTCTGGACTGTTTTTT

clone_size: few
j_call: TRBJ2-1
v_call: TRBV29-1
d_call: TRBD1
cdr3_aa: CSVEAQGASYNEQFF
cdr3_nt: TGCAGCGTTGAAGCACAGGGGGCATCCTACAATGAGCAGTTCTTC

clone_size: few
j_call: TRBJ2-3
v_call: TRBV29-1
d_call: .
cdr3_aa: CSVEAGVGTDTQYF
cdr3_nt: TGCAGCGTTGAAGCGGGAGTGGGAACAGATACGCAGTATTTT

clone_size: .
j_call: TRBJ1-6
v_call: TRBV28
d_call: .
cdr3_aa: CASSRIATYNSPLHF
cdr3_nt: TGTGCCAGCAGTCGTATAGCAACCTATAATTCACCCCTCCACTTT

clone_size: .
j_call: TRBJ2-4
v_call: TRBV7-2
d_call: .
cdr3_aa: CASSLTVGARGNIQYF
cdr3_nt: TGTGCCAGCAGCTTAACTGTGGGGGCGCGAGGGAACATTCAGTACTTC

clone_size: .
j_call: TRBJ2-2
v_call: TRBV7-6
d_call: .
cdr3_aa: CASSSQGAGNTGELFF
cdr3_nt: TGTGCCAGCAGCAGCCAGGGCGCAGGGAACACCGGGGAGCTGTTTTTT

clone_size: .
j_call: TRBJ1-1
v_call: TRBV5-5
d_call: TRBD1
cdr3_aa: CASSLGQAGAEAFF
cdr3_nt: TGTGCCAGCAGCCTCGGACAGGCGGGCGCTGAAGCTTTCTTT